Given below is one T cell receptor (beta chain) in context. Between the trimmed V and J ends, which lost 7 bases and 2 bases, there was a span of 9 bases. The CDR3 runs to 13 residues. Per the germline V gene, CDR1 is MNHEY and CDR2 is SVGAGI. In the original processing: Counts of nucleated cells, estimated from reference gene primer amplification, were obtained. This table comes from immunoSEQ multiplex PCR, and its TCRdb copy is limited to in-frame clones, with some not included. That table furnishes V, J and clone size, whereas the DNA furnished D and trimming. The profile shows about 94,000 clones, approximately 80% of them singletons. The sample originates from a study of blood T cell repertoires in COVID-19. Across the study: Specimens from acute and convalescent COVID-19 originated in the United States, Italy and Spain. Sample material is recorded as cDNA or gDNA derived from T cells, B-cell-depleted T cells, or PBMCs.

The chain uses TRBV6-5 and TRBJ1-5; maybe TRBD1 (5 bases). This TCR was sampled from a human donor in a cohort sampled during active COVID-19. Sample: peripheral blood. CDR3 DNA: TGTGCCAGCATGGTCAGGGGCAATCAGCCCCAGCATTTT. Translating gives CASMVRGNQPQHF.